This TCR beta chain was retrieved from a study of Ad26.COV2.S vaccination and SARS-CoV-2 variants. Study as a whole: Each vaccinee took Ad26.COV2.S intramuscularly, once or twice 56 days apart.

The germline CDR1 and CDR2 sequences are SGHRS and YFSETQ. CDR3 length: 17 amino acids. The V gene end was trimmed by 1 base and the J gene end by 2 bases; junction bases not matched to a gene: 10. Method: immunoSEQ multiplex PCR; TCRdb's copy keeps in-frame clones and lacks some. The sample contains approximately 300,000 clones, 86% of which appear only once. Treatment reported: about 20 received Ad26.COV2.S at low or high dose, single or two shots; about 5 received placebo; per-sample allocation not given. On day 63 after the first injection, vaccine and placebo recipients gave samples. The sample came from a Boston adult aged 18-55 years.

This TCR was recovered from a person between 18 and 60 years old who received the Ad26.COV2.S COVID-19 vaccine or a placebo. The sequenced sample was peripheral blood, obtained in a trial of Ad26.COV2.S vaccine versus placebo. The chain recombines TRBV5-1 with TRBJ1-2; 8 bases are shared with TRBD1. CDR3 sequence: CASSLSRTGTLNYGYTF. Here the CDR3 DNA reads TGCGCCAGCAGCTTGAGTCGGACAGGGACACTGAACTATGGCTACACCTTC.